The entry that follows covers one T cell receptor (beta chain) sequence. This sample includes further DNA sequences coding for the same CDR3. The assay was immunoSEQ multiplex PCR, and TCRdb's table has in-frame clones only and misses some. This sample yields 110,000 or so clones, of which approximately 85% are seen a single time; approximately 5% belongs to the top ten. This entry comes from a study of blood T cell repertoires in COVID-19. Looking at the study overall: Samples came from the United States, Italy and Spain, spanning acute and convalescent COVID-19.

This CDR3 spans 15 amino acids. CDR1 is LGHDT, CDR2 YNNKEL, per germline (reference sequence). The V and J ends lost 0 bases and 3 bases respectively, with 9 bases between them. Source material: peripheral blood. The sequence was obtained from a woman aged 55-75 years with COVID-19, enrolled during active disease. The chain recombines TRBV3-1 (or the pseudogene TRBV3-2) with TRBJ2-1; D gene ambiguous. The CDR3 coding sequence is TGTGCCAGCAGCCAAGATCTGTCCAGCTACAATGAGCAGTTCTTC. Its translation: CASSQDLSSYNEQFF.